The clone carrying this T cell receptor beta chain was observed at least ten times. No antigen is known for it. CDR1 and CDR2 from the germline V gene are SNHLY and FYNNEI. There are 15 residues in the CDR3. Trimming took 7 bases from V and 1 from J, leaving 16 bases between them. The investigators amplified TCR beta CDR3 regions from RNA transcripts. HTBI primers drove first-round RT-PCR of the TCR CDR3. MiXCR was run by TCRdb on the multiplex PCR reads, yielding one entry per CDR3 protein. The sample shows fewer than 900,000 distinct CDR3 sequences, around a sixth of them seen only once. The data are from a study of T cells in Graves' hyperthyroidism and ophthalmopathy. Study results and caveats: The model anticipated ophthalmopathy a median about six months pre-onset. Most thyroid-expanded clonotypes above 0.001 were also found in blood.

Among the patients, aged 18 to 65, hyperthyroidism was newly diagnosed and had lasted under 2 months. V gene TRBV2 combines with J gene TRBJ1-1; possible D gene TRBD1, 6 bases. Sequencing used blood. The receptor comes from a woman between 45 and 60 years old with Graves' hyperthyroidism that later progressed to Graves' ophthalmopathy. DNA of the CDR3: TGTGCCAGCACCCCACTGCGGGGGCAGAACACTGAAGCTTTCTTT. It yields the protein CASTPLRGQNTEAFF. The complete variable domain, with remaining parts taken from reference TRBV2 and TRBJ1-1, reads EPEVTQTPSHQVTQMGQEVILRCVPISNHLYFYWYRQILGQKVEFLVSFYNNEISEKSEIFDDQFSVERPDGSNFTLKIRSTKLEDSAMYFCASTPLRGQNTEAFFGQGTRLTVV.